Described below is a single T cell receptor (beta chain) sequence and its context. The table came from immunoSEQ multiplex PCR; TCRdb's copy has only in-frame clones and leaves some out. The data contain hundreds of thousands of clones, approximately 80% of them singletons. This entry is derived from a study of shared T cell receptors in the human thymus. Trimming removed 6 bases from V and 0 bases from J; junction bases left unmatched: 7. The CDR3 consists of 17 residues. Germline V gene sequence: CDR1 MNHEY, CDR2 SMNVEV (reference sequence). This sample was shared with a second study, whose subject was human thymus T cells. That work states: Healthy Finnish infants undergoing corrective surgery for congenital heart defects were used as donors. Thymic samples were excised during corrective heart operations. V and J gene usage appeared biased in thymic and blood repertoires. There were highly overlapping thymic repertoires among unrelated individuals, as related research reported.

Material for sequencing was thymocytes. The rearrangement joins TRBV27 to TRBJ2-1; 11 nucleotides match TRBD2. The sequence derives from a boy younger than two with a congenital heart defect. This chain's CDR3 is CASSLGTSGNSYNEQFF. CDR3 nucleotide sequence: TGTGCCAGCAGCTTAGGGACTAGCGGAAACTCCTACAATGAGCAGTTCTTC.